This entry describes one T cell receptor (beta chain). Samples each yielded at least 6 micrograms of total RNA. Trimming shortened V by 6 bases and J by 0 bases, and 16 bases separated the two germline ends. CDR3 length equals 16 residues. The germline V gene has CDR1 MNHNS and CDR2 SASEGT. This sample is part of a study of blood T cells in healthy people across ages. A second roughly 6 to 11 cycle PCR used barcoded and J-beta primers. With 12 random nucleotides, a template-switch adaptor tagged each individual cDNA molecule. MiXCR, run by TCRdb on the 5' RACE reads, gives a single entry per CDR3 protein. This table holds more than 900,000 distinct CDR3 sequences, around 27% found once. This sample was also put to use in a study of T cells of mothers and their children. That investigation notes: Biologically related mothers and children overlapped slightly more than unrelated pairs, a non-significant difference. The authors detected no persistent microchimeric T cell clones.

Sequencing was performed on blood. This TCR came from a girl aged 2 to 10 in good health. The rearrangement joins TRBV6-1 to TRBJ2-3, with D possibly matching TRBD2 (5 bases). Here the CDR3 reads CASSTSPIPSTDTQYF. The CDR3 DNA follows: TGTGCCAGCAGCACTAGTCCCATACCTAGCACAGATACGCAGTATTTT.